The rows below give T cell receptor beta chains drawn from one sample of a study of control samples from healthy donors and cancer patients. Only in-frame clones appear in the TCRdb table, and some are missing; sequencing was by immunoSEQ multiplex PCR. Here the sample spans 160,000 or so clones, over 85% being singletons. The source material was blood. Every receptor here comes from a woman aged 40 to 49 in good health. CDR3s include the opening cysteine and the closing phenylalanine or tryptophan. Each record gives: CDR3 length, clone size, V gene, D gene, J gene, CDR3 DNA, CDR3 protein. D genes are given only for firm matches. Clone sizes are given selectively: once, few, many, or a class where the clone is expanded.

15	NA	TRBV7-2	TRBD1	TRBJ1-2	TGTGCCAGCAGCCACGGACCGGACAGGGGGCCTGGCTACACCTTC	CASSHGPDRGPGYTF
15	NA	TRBV2	TRBD2	TRBJ2-5	TGTGCCAGCACTGGGACTAGAGGCGGCTCAGAGACCCAGTACTTC	CASTGTRGGSETQYF
16	NA	TRBV19	TRBD2	TRBJ2-7	TGTGCCAGTAGTATAGGGACTAGCGGGGTAACCTACGAGCAGTACTTC	CASSIGTSGVTYEQYF
14	NA	TRBV30	TRBD1	TRBJ1-1	TGTGCCTGGAACAGGGGTGGAGGAAACACTGAAGCTTTCTTT	CAWNRGGGNTEAFF
14	NA	TRBV2	NA	TRBJ1-6	TGTGCCAGCAGTTCCAAACCGACAGGAACACCCCTCCACTTT	CASSSKPTGTPLHF
11	NA	TRBV12-5	NA	TRBJ1-5	TGTGCTAGTGGTCCGAATCAGCCCCAGCATTTT	CASGPNQPQHF
13	once	TRBV9	NA	TRBJ2-5	TGTGCCAGCAGCGCTCAGACGGGAGAGACCCAGTACTTC	CASSAQTGETQYF
10	NA	TRBV30	NA	TRBJ1-2	TGTGCCACCACAGGGAAGGGCTACACCTTC	CATTGKGYTF
14	once	TRBV7-2	NA	TRBJ1-2	TGTGCCAGCAGCTTAGGATCGGCTGACTATGGCTACACCTTC	CASSLGSADYGYTF
15	NA	TRBV27	NA	TRBJ1-1	TGTGCCAGCAGTTCCTGGGACGCGGTCGGGACTGAAGCTTTCTTT	CASSSWDAVGTEAFF
16	NA	TRBV7-2	NA	TRBJ1-2	TGTGCCAGCAGCTTATTAGGGAGGGGCTTGCGTCGAGGCTACACCTTC	CASSLLGRGLRRGYTF
17	NA	TRBV9	TRBD2	TRBJ2-1	TGTGCCAGCAGCCTGTCCCCGGGGGGGGTTGGGTTCGATGAGCAGTTCTTC	CASSLSPGGVGFDEQFF
13	once	TRBV13	TRBD1	TRBJ2-2	TGTGCCAGCAGGAAACAGGGGTCCGGGGAGCTGTTTTTT	CASRKQGSGELFF
17	NA	TRBV9	NA	TRBJ1-4	TGTGCCAGCAGCGGCCATGAAACTCCGGTCGGTAATGAAAAACTGTTTTTT	CASSGHETPVGNEKLFF
14	NA	TRBV7-2	TRBD1	TRBJ2-1	TGTGCCAGCAGTTTTTGGACAGGGTCGGATGAGCAGTTCTTC	CASSFWTGSDEQFF
12	NA	TRBV6-5	NA	TRBJ2-3	TGTGCCAGCACCTCTAGCACAGATACGCAGTATTTT	CASTSSTDTQYF
16	NA	TRBV18	TRBD1	TRBJ1-5	TGTGCCAGCTCACCACCGGACAGGGCTAGCAATCAGCCCCAGCATTTT	CASSPPDRASNQPQHF
15	NA	TRBV7-2	NA	TRBJ2-3	TGTGCCAGCAGCTTAGGAGGGGAAAGCACAGATACGCAGTATTTT	CASSLGGESTDTQYF
16	NA	TRBV6-6	TRBD1	TRBJ2-7	TGTGCCAGCAGTTACTTTGCCGGGACAGGGGGCAACGAGCAGTACTTC	CASSYFAGTGGNEQYF
14	NA	TRBV25-1	NA	TRBJ1-2	TGTGCCAGTACCGCGGGAATTGGATCCTATGGCTACACCTTC	CASTAGIGSYGYTF
14	once	TRBV7-6	TRBD1	TRBJ2-5	TGTGCCAGCAGCTTAGGGACAGGGCAAGAGACCCAGTACTTC	CASSLGTGQETQYF
13	NA	TRBV25-1	NA	TRBJ1-1	TGTGCCAGCCAGAGGACAGTCAACACTGAAGCTTTCTTT	CASQRTVNTEAFF